The clone carrying this TCR beta chain was detected ten times or more. Its matching antigen is unknown. These data belong to a study of human T cells and chemical hapten exposure. Study outcomes and limitations: Significantly more large CDR3 similarity clusters were formed by expanded TCRs than by controls.

Time point given: patch test 1, 2 weeks after DPC sensitization. Treatment indicated: therapeutic diphenylcyclopropenone sensitization with weekly scalp DPC. Drawing of blood took place ahead of applying each patch test. One entry per CDR3 protein, called by TCRdb with MiXCR from the RACE reads. The profile shows under 450,000 distinct CDR3 sequences, around 4.8% of them singletons. This clonotype originated in a woman aged 45-60 years with alopecia areata. Some clones in this sample may be carry-over from other donors' samples. Sequenced here: whole blood, sampled in connection with sensitization to the hapten diphenylcyclopropenone (DPC).

The CDR3 here is CASSPVLDAEAFF. CDR3 bases: TGTGCCAGCAGCCCCGTCCTGGACGCTGAAGCTTTCTTT. The V and J genes are TRBV7-9 and TRBJ1-1; no reliable D call. The CDR3 spans 13 residues. V was clipped by 5 bases and J by 6 bases, with 13 bases between them. Germline V gives CDR1 SEHNR, CDR2 FQNEAQ (reference sequence).